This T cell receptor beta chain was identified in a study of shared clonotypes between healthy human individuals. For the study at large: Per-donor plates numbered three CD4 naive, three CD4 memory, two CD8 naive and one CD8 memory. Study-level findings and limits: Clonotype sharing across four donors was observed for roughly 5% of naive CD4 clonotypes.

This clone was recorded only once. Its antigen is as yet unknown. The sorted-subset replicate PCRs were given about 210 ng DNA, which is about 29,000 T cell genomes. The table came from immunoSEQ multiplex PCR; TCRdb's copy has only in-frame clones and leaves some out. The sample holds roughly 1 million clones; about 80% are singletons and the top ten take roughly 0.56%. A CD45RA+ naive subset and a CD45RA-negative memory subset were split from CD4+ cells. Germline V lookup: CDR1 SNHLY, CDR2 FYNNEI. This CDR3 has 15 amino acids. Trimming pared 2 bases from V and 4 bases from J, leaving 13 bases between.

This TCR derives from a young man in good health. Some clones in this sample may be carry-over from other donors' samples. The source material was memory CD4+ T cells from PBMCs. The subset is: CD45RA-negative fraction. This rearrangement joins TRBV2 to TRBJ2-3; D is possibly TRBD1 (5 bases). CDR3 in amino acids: CASSEQGVTADTQYF. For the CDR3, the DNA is TGTGCCAGCAGTGAACAGGGTGTTACCGCAGATACGCAGTATTTT.